These 28 T cell receptor beta chains originate from one sample sequenced in a study of cytomegalovirus exposure and HLA in healthy donors. PCR was performed using 60 Vbeta and 13 Jbeta primers. Data came from immunoSEQ multiplex PCR; TCRdb stores just in-frame clones and leaves some out. This table holds 150,000 to 200,000 clones, around 84% found once. The specimen sequenced was PBMCs. These receptors originate from a man between 18 and 29 years old in good health and CMV-seronegative.

The V gene is TRBV6-5, the J gene TRBJ2-7; 10 bases match TRBD2. From germline, CDR1 is MNHEY and CDR2 SVGAGI. Trimming removed 0 bases from V and 0 bases from J; junction bases left unmatched: 2. The CDR3 length is 16 residues. The CDR3 bases are TGTGCCAGCAGTTACTCGGCTAGCGGGGGCTCCTACGAGCAGTACTTC. It is translated as CASSYSASGGSYEQYF.

J is TRBJ1-1 and V is TRBV29-1; 9 bases agree with TRBD1. Unmatched junction bases numbered 9, after V lost 5 bases and J lost 5 bases. Germline values: CDR1 SQVTM, CDR2 ANQGSEA. CDR3 size: 14 residues. The CDR3 is CSVWGTGSGTEAFF. In nucleotides, the CDR3 is TGCAGCGTTTGGGGGACAGGGAGCGGGACTGAAGCTTTCTTT.

The sample holds one count of this clone. The rearrangement joins TRBV28 to TRBJ1-2, with 10 positions matching TRBD1. The V gene end was trimmed by 7 bases and the J gene end by 5 bases; junction bases not matched to a gene: 13. There are 16 residues in the CDR3. Germline assignment: CDR1 MDHEN and CDR2 SYDVKM. CDR3 loop: CASIPPRGQGGYGYTF. The DNA for the CDR3 is TGTGCCAGCATCCCCCCCAGAGGACAGGGGGGTTATGGCTACACCTTC.

The J gene is TRBJ2-1, the V gene TRBV6-5; 13 positions match TRBD2. The CDR3 runs to 15 residues. Trimming at V came to 2 bases and at J to 10 bases, leaving 5 bases not matched to a gene. Germline assignment: CDR1 MNHEY and CDR2 SVGAGI. CDR3: CASSYAGLAGVEQFF. The DNA for the CDR3 is TGTGCCAGCAGTTACGCAGGACTAGCGGGAGTCGAGCAGTTCTTC.

CDR3 sequence: CASGRGSRFF. The DNA of the CDR3 is TGCGCCAGCGGCCGCGGGTCGCGGTTCTTC. The chain combines TRBV23-1 with TRBJ2-1; TRBD2 is a possible D gene (5 bases). TRBV23-1 is identified as an open reading frame with a role that is uncertain. Trimming shortened V by 8 bases and J by 15 bases, and 14 bases separated the two germline ends. This CDR3 has 10 residues.

V usage is TRBV19 and J usage is TRBJ2-2; no clear D. CDR1 LNHDA and CDR2 SQIVND come from the germline V gene (reference sequence). V was clipped by 3 bases and J by 1 base, with 3 bases between them. The CDR3 contains 13 residues. CDR3 sequence reads: CASSILNTGELFF. Written as DNA, the CDR3 is TGTGCCAGTAGTATCTTGAACACCGGGGAGCTGTTTTTT. Full variable domain (rest looked up from reference TRBV19 and TRBJ2-2): DGGITQSPKYLFRKEGQNVTLSCEQNLNHDAMYWYRQDPGQGLRLIYYSQIVNDFQKGDIAEGYSVSREKKESFPLTVTSAQKNPTAFYLCASSILNTGELFFGEGSRLTVL.

This clone was detected only a few times. The CDR3 reads CASSSDRVAYEQYF. The CDR3 DNA follows: TGTGCCAGCAGTTCCGACCGGGTGGCCTACGAGCAGTACTTC. This sequence joins TRBV27 and TRBJ2-7; unclear D gene. V was trimmed by 4 bases and J by 2 bases, leaving 12 bases between them. Germline V gene data show CDR1 as MNHEY and CDR2 as SMNVEV (reference sequence). The CDR3 covers 14 residues.

The chain employs TRBV4-2 and TRBJ2-1, with a weak D call TRBD2 (6 bases). Trimming removed 4 bases from V and 5 bases from J, with 9 bases in between. Germline loops: CDR1 LGHNA, CDR2 YNFKEQ. This CDR3 region has 13 residues. CDR3 loop: CASSPSGDNEQFF. The CDR3 DNA sequence: TGTGCCAGCAGCCCCTCGGGGGACAATGAGCAGTTCTTC.

CDR3: CASTPGQGNEKLFF. The CDR3 DNA reads TGTGCCAGCACCCCGGGACAGGGCAATGAAAAACTGTTTTTT. The chain employs TRBV28 and TRBJ1-4, with TRBD1 matching over 9 bases. The CDR3 runs 14 residues. Germline V gives CDR1 MDHEN, CDR2 SYDVKM. The V gene end was trimmed by 7 bases and the J gene end by 5 bases; junction bases not matched to a gene: 5. Complete variable domain (other parts from reference TRBV28 and TRBJ1-4): DVKVTQSSRYLVKRTGEKVFLECVQDMDHENMFWYRQDPGLGLRLIYFSYDVKMKEKGDIPEGYSVSREKKERFSLILESASTNQTSMYLCASTPGQGNEKLFFGSGTQLSVL.

This rearrangement joins TRBV5-5 to TRBJ2-7, with 7 positions matching TRBD2. The CDR3 has 13 amino acids. The V segment lost 1 base and the J segment 3 bases; nucleotides outside the gene matches: 1. Germline V gene lookup returns CDR1 SGHKS and CDR2 YYEKEE (reference sequence). The CDR3 DNA is TGTGCCAGCAGCTTGTGGGGGGGCTACGAGCAGTACTTC. Its protein product is CASSLWGGYEQYF.

V is TRBV7-3 and J is TRBJ2-1; maybe TRBD1 (6 bases). Per germline, CDR1 SGHTA and CDR2 FQGTGA. The CDR3 is 13 residues long. Trimming left V 5 bases short and J 8 bases short, with 13 bases between. CDR3 region: CASSQQGSDEQFF. In DNA form, the CDR3 reads TGTGCCAGCAGCCAGCAGGGGTCCGATGAGCAGTTCTTC.

The CDR3 DNA reads as TGTGCCAGCAGCGAGTCCGGGACAGGGTCGTGGAATGAGCAGTTCTTC. It encodes CASSESGTGSWNEQFF. The chain joins TRBV7-2 to TRBJ2-1; 9 bases are a match to TRBD1. The CDR3 length is 16 residues. CDR1 SGHTA and CDR2 FQGNSA come from the germline V gene. After removal of 5 bases from V and 7 bases from J, the junction contained 12 bases not matched to a gene.

The chain is built from TRBV4-3 and TRBJ2-7, with TRBD1 matching over 7 bases. V lost 4 bases and J lost 7; bases outside the gene matches: 7. The CDR3 contains 13 residues. The germline V gene encodes CDR1 LGHNA and CDR2 YSLEER. The CDR3 DNA follows: TGCGCCAGCAGCCCAAGACAGGGTGATGAGCAGTACTTC. Amino acid sequence: CASSPRQGDEQYF.

V usage is TRBV19 and J usage is TRBJ1-1, with no clear D. From germline, CDR1 is LNHDA and CDR2 SQIVND (reference sequence). The CDR3 has 13 amino acids. V lost 3 bases to trimming and J lost 1 base, with 6 bases between them. The CDR3 sequence: CASSMRQNTEAFF. Written as DNA, the CDR3 is TGTGCCAGTAGTATGAGACAGAACACTGAAGCTTTCTTT.

CDR3 bases: TGTGCCAGTAGTTCTAGCGAGGACTCCTACAATGAGCAGTTCTTC. Translated, it gives CASSSSEDSYNEQFF. The rearrangement links TRBV19 to TRBJ2-1; tentative D call: TRBD2 (6 bases). V lost 5 bases and J 0 bases, leaving 11 bases between the germline ends. The CDR3 length is 15 residues. Germline-derived CDR1 and CDR2 are LNHDA and SQIVND (reference sequence).

The chain employs TRBV27 and TRBJ1-5; 10 nucleotides agree with TRBD1. The trim removed 8 bases at V and 3 bases at J, leaving 7 bases unmatched. Germline CDR1 is MNHEY and CDR2 is SMNVEV (reference sequence). CDR3 length equals 15 residues. The chain's CDR3 is CASRKGQGNNQPQHF. CDR3 bases: TGTGCCAGCCGGAAGGGACAGGGGAACAATCAGCCCCAGCATTTT.

This sequence joins TRBV18 and TRBJ1-3, with no clear D. Germline loops: CDR1 KGHSH, CDR2 LQKENI. This CDR3 is 16 amino acids long. Trimming took 1 base from V and 2 from J, leaving 12 bases between them. CDR3 DNA: TGTGCCAGCTCACCACAGGAGGACGGAGCTGGAAACACCATATATTTT. Translation gives CASSPQEDGAGNTIYF.

This clone was recorded once. The chain links TRBV28 to TRBJ1-4, with 11 positions matching TRBD1. Germline CDR1 reads MDHEN; CDR2 reads SYDVKM. The CDR3 loop spans 14 amino acids. Trimming at V came to 5 bases and at J to 13 bases, leaving 9 bases not matched to a gene. CDR3 loop: CASSPGTGGVGLFF. The DNA of the CDR3 is TGTGCCAGCAGTCCGGGGACAGGGGGAGTTGGACTGTTTTTT.

The chain links TRBV19 to TRBJ2-2; 8 positions agree with TRBD2. V shed 2 bases, J shed 4 bases, and the junction held 9 bases outside the gene matches. The CDR3 contains 17 residues. Germline CDR1 is LNHDA and CDR2 is SQIVND (reference sequence). This CDR3 is CASSIYAGGIITGELFF. The CDR3 DNA reads as TGTGCCAGTAGTATATATGCGGGGGGCATAATCACCGGGGAGCTGTTTTTT.

The CDR3 spells CASSQTGNEQYF. For the CDR3, the DNA is TGTGCCAGCAGCCAGACAGGTAACGAGCAGTACTTC. This sequence joins TRBV13 and TRBJ2-7; maybe TRBD1 (6 bases). Germline V gene sequence: CDR1 PRHDT, CDR2 FYEKMQ (reference sequence). The CDR3 extends over 12 amino acids. Trimming took 5 bases from V and 5 from J, leaving 10 bases between them.

J is TRBJ2-1 and V is TRBV4-1; 11 bases align to TRBD2. Germline V CDR1 and CDR2: MGHRA, YSYEKL. This CDR3 is built from 17 residues. The V segment lost 1 base and the J segment 3 bases; nucleotides outside the gene matches: 5. In DNA form, the CDR3 reads TGCGCCAGCAGCCAAGGACTAGCGGGAATCGTCTACAATGAGCAGTTCTTC. Translation: CASSQGLAGIVYNEQFF.

V gene TRBV2 combines with J gene TRBJ2-2, with D possibly matching TRBD2 (7 bases). Germline values: CDR1 SNHLY, CDR2 FYNNEI. Trimming cost V 6 bases and J 5 bases, with 22 bases left between them. The CDR3 extends over 17 amino acids. The CDR3 reads CASRQTARRGLTGELFF. The CDR3 nucleotides read TGTGCCAGCAGACAAACTGCTAGGCGGGGGCTAACCGGGGAGCTGTTTTTT.

CDR3 residues: CASSLATGPGQETQYF. The CDR3 DNA reads as TGTGCCAGCAGCTTGGCAACAGGGCCGGGACAAGAGACCCAGTACTTC. The chain couples TRBV5-4 to TRBJ2-5, with D perhaps matching TRBD1 (6 bases). The CDR3 length is 16 residues. CDR1 is SGHNT and CDR2 is YYREEE in the germline V gene (reference sequence). V was cut by 0 bases and J by 2 bases, with 14 bases left in between.

The rearrangement joins TRBV7-2 to TRBJ1-1; weak D call: TRBD1 (5 bases). Between the trimmed V and J ends, which lost 5 bases and 3 bases, there was a span of 16 bases. This CDR3 region has 15 residues. Germline V gene lookup returns CDR1 SGHTA and CDR2 FQGNSA. The CDR3 loop is CASSPLGGWDTEAFF. The CDR3 bases are TGTGCCAGCAGCCCACTCGGGGGATGGGACACTGAAGCTTTCTTT.

V and J are TRBV29-1 and TRBJ1-5; perhaps TRBD1 as D (6 bases). The CDR3 has 13 amino acids. V was trimmed by 4 bases and J by 7 bases, leaving 14 bases between them. The V gene's germline CDR1 is SQVTM and CDR2 ANQGSEA. The CDR3: CSVVSGGGQPQHF. In DNA, the CDR3 is TGCAGCGTTGTATCGGGGGGCGGGCAGCCCCAGCATTTT.

In its sample, this clone was seen a few times. The V gene is TRBV28, the J gene TRBJ2-7; D is unclear. CDR1 is MDHEN and CDR2 is SYDVKM in the germline V gene. This CDR3 spans 15 amino acids. Between the trimmed V and J ends, which lost 5 bases and 2 bases, there was a span of 16 bases. The CDR3 bases are TGTGCCAGCAGTGCGCCGCAGGCTGGCGCCTACGAGCAGTACTTC. Amino acid sequence: CASSAPQAGAYEQYF.

The chain is built from TRBV18 and TRBJ1-1; the D gene is possibly TRBD1 (5 bases). The V end lost 2 bases, the J end lost 2 bases, and 6 bases lay between the germline ends. The germline V gene has CDR1 KGHSH and CDR2 LQKENI. The CDR3 runs to 13 residues. The DNA for the CDR3 is TGTGCCAGCTCACCAGGGACTAACACTGAAGCTTTCTTT. Amino acid sequence: CASSPGTNTEAFF. The variable domain in full, with the rest retrieved from reference TRBV18 and TRBJ1-1, is NAGVMQNPRHLVRRRGQEARLRCSPMKGHSHVYWYRQLPEEGLKFMVYLQKENIIDESGMPKERFSAEFPKEGPSILRIQQVVRGDSAAYFCASSPGTNTEAFFGQGTRLTVV.

This chain connects TRBV7-8 to TRBJ2-1, with TRBD1 identical over 7 bases. The CDR3 loop spans 12 amino acids. J gave up 8 bases and V 4 bases, and 2 bases lay outside the gene matches. Germline CDR1 reads SGHVS; CDR2 reads FQNEAQ. The CDR3 protein is CASSYTGDEQFF. The CDR3 coding sequence is TGTGCCAGCAGCTACACAGGGGATGAGCAGTTCTTC.